This TCR beta chain was recovered during a study of shared clonotypes between healthy human individuals. The method was immunoSEQ multiplex PCR; TCRdb's version includes in-frame clones alone and lacks a portion of them. This table has a few hundred thousand clones, 87% appearing once. Source material: memory CD8+ T cells sorted from blood. Subset described: CD45RO+ cells pooled with CCR7-negative TemRA cells. This TCR derives from a man aged 18 to 35 in good health.

The CDR3 DNA sequence: TGCGCCAGCAGCCAAGATAAGGTTAGGGGTTGGGAGACCCAGTACTTC. This encodes CASSQDKVRGWETQYF. This chain uses TRBV4-1 with TRBJ2-5; D is perhaps TRBD1 (5 bases). The CDR3 contains 16 residues. V dropped 0 bases and J dropped 5 bases, with 16 bases sitting between them. Germline CDR1 is MGHRA and CDR2 is YSYEKL.